This TCR beta chain comes out of a study of early T cells in non-severe SARS-CoV-2 infection. Each single cDNA molecule received a unique molecular identifier. TCRdb re-called the 5' RACE reads through MiXCR, storing one row per CDR3 protein. The data contain 85,000 to 95,000 distinct CDR3 sequences, approximately 15% of them seen just once; the ten biggest clones take up just under 0.6%. CDR3 length equals 13 residues. Germline CDR1 is SGDLS and CDR2 is YYNGEE. Deletions cut 4 bases from V and 4 bases from J, with 11 bases between. The rearrangement joins TRBV9 to TRBJ1-1, with TRBD1 as a possible D gene (5 bases). Sequenced sample: whole blood. This clonotype originated in an adult who was a healthcare worker with PCR-confirmed SARS-CoV-2 infection or an uninfected control (not recorded which). The CDR3 region has the DNA TGTGCCAGCAGCACCGGACAAGGCACTGAAGCTTTCTTT. Protein sequence: CASSTGQGTEAFF.